This T cell receptor (beta chain) was sequenced during a study of blood T cell repertoires in COVID-19. Overall study: Whether acute or convalescent, the COVID-19 samples came from the United States, Italy and Spain. Sources were T cells, B-cell-depleted T cells, or PBMCs; the material itself was cDNA or gDNA.

In germline, CDR1 is SGDLS, CDR2 YYNGEE. The J segment lost 4 bases and the V segment lost 3 bases, leaving 10 bases of the junction unmatched. The CDR3 covers 18 residues. Original handling: Reference gene primers were amplified, and this amplification served to estimate nucleated cell counts. Libraries were prepared by immunoSEQ multiplex PCR; TCRdb keeps only in-frame clonotypes and omits some of them. The V and J calls and clone size are taken from that table; D and trimming were inferred from the DNA. The profile shows about 100,000 clones, more than 85% of them singletons. The gene calls are TRBV9 and TRBJ2-2; 12 bases map to TRBD1. The sequenced material came from peripheral blood. This TCR came from a young man in a cohort sampled during active COVID-19. The CDR3 coding sequence is TGTGCCAGCAGCGCCCACCGGGGACAGGGGGCCCCCACCGGGGAGCTGTTTTTT. Translated: CASSAHRGQGAPTGELFF.